These 12 T cell receptor beta chains came from one sample sequenced in a study of T-cell memory formation after mild COVID-19. TCRdb used MiXCR to reprocess the 5' RACE reads, holding one entry per CDR3 protein. The sample shows 200,000 to 300,000 distinct CDR3 sequences, about a sixth of them seen only once. Material for sequencing was PBMCs or a T cell subset sorted from them (not recorded which). The receptors come from a man younger than 30 who had mild COVID-19 (a few samples of this study predate the infection). Cell type and time point are not known.

This clonotype was seen only a few times. This chain joins TRBV7-2 and TRBJ2-1; D remains unclear. This CDR3 has 13 amino acids. V gave up 2 bases and J gave up 8 bases, with 10 bases separating them. The germline V gene encodes CDR1 SGHTA and CDR2 FQGNSA. The CDR3 spells CASSLSNNYEQFF. The CDR3 DNA sequence: TGTGCCAGCAGCTTATCTAACAATTATGAGCAGTTCTTC.

The genes are TRBV5-1 and TRBJ1-6; D unresolved. This CDR3 region has 13 residues. Germline CDR1 and CDR2: SGHRS and YFSETQ. V was pared by 2 bases and J by 7 bases, with 7 bases between. The chain's CDR3 is CASSFWLNSPLHF. DNA for the CDR3: TGCGCCAGCAGCTTTTGGCTCAATTCACCCCTCCACTTT.

The chain joins TRBV28 to TRBJ2-3; D is perhaps TRBD2 (7 bases). Trimming shortened V by 10 bases and J by 3 bases, and 17 bases separated the two germline ends. Germline V gene data show CDR1 as MDHEN and CDR2 as SYDVKM. This CDR3 spans 14 amino acids. The CDR3 spells CATRRGGATDTQYF. CDR3 bases: TGTGCCACAAGGAGGGGGGGAGCGACAGATACGCAGTATTTT.

This clonotype was counted ten times or more. The V call is TRBV5-1, the J call TRBJ1-2; D is unclear. Germline CDR1 and CDR2: SGHRS and YFSETQ. This CDR3 has 14 residues. The V and J ends lost 3 bases and 6 bases respectively, with 15 bases between them. The DNA for the CDR3 is TGCGCCAGCAGCTGGGGAGCCAGGATCGATGGCTACACCTTC. Translation gives CASSWGARIDGYTF.

This clonotype was counted between two and nine times. This chain links TRBV27 with TRBJ2-1, with D perhaps matching TRBD1 (5 bases). Germline V lookup: CDR1 MNHEY, CDR2 SMNVEV (reference sequence). CDR3 size: 14 residues. Trimming removed 6 bases from V and 4 bases from J, with 13 bases in between. Written as DNA, the CDR3 is TGTGCCAGCAGGCAGGGATCTACGTACAATGAGCAGTTCTTC. Protein product: CASRQGSTYNEQFF.

This clonotype appeared a few times. This chain links TRBV6-6 with TRBJ1-1, with D possibly being TRBD1 (5 bases). CDR1 and CDR2 from the germline V gene are MNHNY and SVGAGI (reference sequence). There are 15 residues in the CDR3. V was shortened by 5 bases and J by 6 bases, with 19 bases between the two germline ends. This chain's CDR3 is CASSTPQGGISEAFF. The CDR3 DNA reads as TGTGCCAGCAGTACCCCCCAGGGTGGGATCTCTGAAGCTTTCTTT.

This clonotype was detected once. This chain uses TRBV25-1 with TRBJ2-7; unclear D gene. The germline V and J ends were trimmed by 8 bases and 4 bases, with 21 bases remaining between them. The germline V gene encodes CDR1 MGHDK and CDR2 SYGVNS. This CDR3 comprises 15 residues. Here the CDR3 DNA reads TGTGCCAGCCGCAAAGATGAATACAGACTTTACGAGCAGTACGTC. It specifies CASRKDEYRLYEQYV.

This clonotype turned up a few times. The rearrangement uses TRBV4-1 and TRBJ1-2; no clear D. The CDR3 covers 12 residues. The germline V and J ends were trimmed by 1 base and 5 bases, with 5 bases remaining between them. Looked up from germline, CDR1 is MGHRA and CDR2 is YSYEKL. The CDR3, as DNA: TGCGCCAGCAGCCAAGTAGGATATGGCTACACCTTC. Its protein is CASSQVGYGYTF.

V usage is TRBV7-9 and J usage is TRBJ2-1; D not resolved. From germline, CDR1 is SEHNR and CDR2 FQNEAQ (reference sequence). With 3 bases removed from V and 8 bases from J, the gap between germline ends came to 8 bases. The CDR3 totals 12 residues. The chain's CDR3 is CASSLIIYEQFF. CDR3 in DNA: TGTGCCAGCAGCTTGATTATTTATGAGCAGTTCTTC.

This clonotype was picked up a small number of times. The chain has TRBV30 and TRBJ1-1; weak D call: TRBD1 (6 bases). Germline V CDR1 and CDR2: GTSNPN, SVGIG (reference sequence). V lost 0 bases and J 6 bases, leaving 11 bases between the germline ends. The CDR3 covers 13 residues. CDR3 coding DNA: TGTGCCTGGAGTGTCGGGGGCATCGCTGAAGCTTTCTTT. It specifies CAWSVGGIAEAFF.

This clonotype has a count of ten or more. This chain links TRBV4-1 with TRBJ2-1; possibly TRBD1 for D (6 bases). The V gene's germline CDR1 is MGHRA and CDR2 YSYEKL. CDR3 size: 18 residues. V was shortened by 3 bases and J by 0 bases, with 18 bases between the two germline ends. CDR3 residues: CASSHLLYRASSYNEQFF. CDR3 in DNA: TGCGCCAGCAGCCACCTCCTTTACAGGGCGAGCTCCTACAATGAGCAGTTCTTC.

This clonotype has only a few counts. This chain connects TRBV4-1 to TRBJ2-7; D remains unclear. The germline CDR1 and CDR2 sequences are MGHRA and YSYEKL. Trimming removed 2 bases from V and 2 bases from J, with 10 bases in between. This CDR3 region has 14 residues. CDR3 coding DNA: TGCGCCAGCAGCCAAACCCGAGTAGCCTACGAGCAGTACTTC. Translating gives CASSQTRVAYEQYF.